This T cell receptor beta chain was observed in a study of blood T cell repertoires in COVID-19. This clone was recorded only once. Clones were sequenced by immunoSEQ multiplex PCR, and TCRdb holds only the in-frame ones, with some missing. The sample consists of more than 200,000 clones, around 82% of them appearing once. Deletions cut 3 bases from V and 7 bases from J, with 18 bases between. The CDR3 is made up of 15 amino acids. Germline-derived CDR1 and CDR2 are MNHEY and SVGAGI. The genes are TRBV6-5 and TRBJ1-2; D is ambiguous. This TCR was recovered from a man aged 35-49 years with active or convalescent COVID-19. The sequenced sample consisted of peripheral blood. The CDR3 DNA is TGTGCCAGCAGTTATTCCTTCGGCCCCCGGAGTGGCTACACCTTC. Its translation: CASSYSFGPRSGYTF.